The rows below give T cell receptor beta chains drawn from one sample of a study of blood T cell repertoires in COVID-19. Clones were sequenced by immunoSEQ multiplex PCR, and TCRdb holds only the in-frame ones, with some missing. This table holds about 130,000 clones, roughly four fifths found once. Sequencing was performed on peripheral blood. These receptors all come from a man aged 25 to 45 with COVID-19, enrolled during active disease. The CDR3 runs from the conserved cysteine through the conserved F or W. Each record gives: J gene, V gene, CDR3 protein.

TRBJ1-2 TRBV2 CASSRDSSYGYTF
TRBJ2-3 TRBV11-2 CASSLRGTVTDTQYF
TRBJ2-7 TRBV14 CASSPGTSGFPEQYF
TRBJ1-3 TRBV30 CAWTTGGWVGNTIYF
TRBJ1-1 TRBV4-1 CASSQRGLNTEAFF
TRBJ2-7 TRBV9 CASSVLPAFRSVSEQYF
TRBJ2-1 TRBV6-5 CASRRLAEQFF
TRBJ1-2 TRBV7-9 CASSLEPGPGYTF
TRBJ1-6 TRBV6-5 CASSYSSGGGGSPLHF
TRBJ2-1 TRBV7-8 CASSPFGGSSYNEQFF
TRBJ2-2 TRBV5-1 CASTTRPTGELFF
TRBJ1-4 TRBV19 CASSSGRLGEKLFF
TRBJ2-7 TRBV6-5 CASSYGLAAYEQYF
TRBJ2-2 TRBV5-8 CASSLWAGAGTGELFF
TRBJ1-4 TRBV15 CATSREGGVANEKLFF
TRBJ1-2 TRBV7-9 CASSQTRGQNYGYTF
TRBJ1-6 TRBV30 CAWTGGGYNSPLHF
TRBJ1-2 TRBV28 CASSPRDIIDGYTF
TRBJ2-1 TRBV7-3 CASSSGPAREQFF
TRBJ2-4 TRBV3-1/TRBV3-2 CASSPTGPKNIQYF
TRBJ1-2 TRBV29-1 CSVEPFGYGYTF
TRBJ2-1 TRBV15 CATSATTSGSMNEQFF
TRBJ2-3 TRBV19 CASSSGQEDTQYF
TRBJ2-7 TRBV6-5 CASTGGQGYEQYF
TRBJ2-1 TRBV5-4 CASSLDGVSFNEQFF
TRBJ1-4 TRBV7-9 CASSLGLQDLEKLFF
TRBJ1-6 TRBV6-1 CASSDGQGGNSPLHF
TRBJ2-1 TRBV4-1 CASSHNLATGFNHNEQFF
TRBJ1-2 TRBV7-9 CASSLKERRYGYTF
TRBJ1-2 TRBV18 CASSPLEGYGYTF
TRBJ2-5 TRBV7-2 CASRKLGSGAQGETQYF
TRBJ2-7 TRBV7-9 CASSSRTRDYEQYF
TRBJ1-5 TRBV3-1/TRBV3-2 CASSPQGPNQPQHF
TRBJ2-2 TRBV12-5 CASGLVLRGSGELFF
TRBJ2-5 TRBV2 CASSLQETQYF
TRBJ1-1 TRBV11-2 CASSLAMNTEAFF
TRBJ1-1 TRBV9 CASSPQGASEAFF
TRBJ2-5 TRBV2 CASSRTGGASGTQYF
TRBJ1-1 TRBV11-3 CASSLAGKNTEAFF
TRBJ2-1 TRBV6-2/TRBV6-3 CASSYGVAGKQFF
TRBJ1-2 TRBV19 CASSPTGFNYGYTF
TRBJ1-4 TRBV6-5 CASSYLGKTNEKLFF
TRBJ2-1 TRBV12-3/TRBV12-4 CASRPSGNNEQFF
TRBJ2-7 TRBV19 CASSIQTGDPYEQYF
TRBJ2-2 TRBV25-1 CASSERQALGELFF